The 21 T cell receptor beta chains below all came from one sample that was sequenced in a study of cytomegalovirus exposure and HLA in healthy donors. PCR was performed using 60 Vbeta and 13 Jbeta primers. Sequenced by immunoSEQ multiplex PCR; TCRdb stores in-frame clones only, minus some. Among 120,000 or so clones listed, roughly 18% were seen once. Sequencing was done on a sample of PBMCs. These receptors were obtained from a female donor in good health and CMV-seropositive.

This clone occurred a few times. The chain joins TRBV7-2 to TRBJ2-7; 7 bases line up with TRBD1. The CDR3 is 14 amino acids. Germline CDR1 reads SGHTA; CDR2 reads FQGNSA. J gave up 0 bases and V 4 bases, and 3 bases lay outside the gene matches. DNA of the CDR3: TGTGCCAGCAGCTCTGGGGACAGCTCCTACGAGCAGTACTTC. Protein: CASSSGDSSYEQYF. Variable domain in full (rest from reference TRBV7-2 and TRBJ2-7): GAGVSQSPSNKVTEKGKDVELRCDPISGHTALYWYRQSLGQGLEFLIYFQGNSAPDKSGLPSDRFSAERTGGSVSTLTIQRTQQEDSAVYLCASSSGDSSYEQYFGPGTRLTVT.

This clone was counted only a few times. The V and J genes are TRBV4-1 and TRBJ2-5; 7 bases are shared with TRBD1. J was trimmed by 3 bases and V by 3 bases; bases with no gene match: 1. The CDR3 spans 13 residues. Germline CDR1 MGHRA, CDR2 YSYEKL. CDR3 protein: CASSHDREETQYF. The CDR3 DNA sequence: TGCGCCAGCAGCCACGACAGGGAAGAGACCCAGTACTTC.

V and J are TRBV2 and TRBJ2-7, with 12 bases fitting TRBD2. V lost 4 bases to trimming and J lost 5 bases; unmatched junction nucleotides: 3. This CDR3 is 14 amino acids long. Germline lookup yields CDR1 SNHLY and CDR2 FYNNEI. The CDR3 DNA follows: TGTGCCAGCAGTGTGCTAGCGGGGGGGAACGAGCAGTACTTC. As protein: CASSVLAGGNEQYF.

The chain employs TRBV5-1 and TRBJ1-5; TRBD1 might be the D (5 bases). The V end was cut by 5 bases, the J end by 0 bases, with 12 bases between. Germline CDR1 is SGHRS and CDR2 is YFSETQ. The CDR3 has 15 residues. CDR3 sequence reads: CASSQGLNSNQPQHF. In nucleotides, the CDR3 is TGCGCCAGCAGTCAGGGCCTCAATAGCAATCAGCCCCAGCATTTT.

The V and J genes are TRBV28 and TRBJ2-7; 13 nucleotides agree with TRBD2. The junction had 13 bases not matched to a gene; V was cut back by 6 bases and J by 2 bases. Germline CDR1 and CDR2: MDHEN and SYDVKM. The CDR3 runs to 18 residues. The chain's CDR3 is CASRALAGGPQRTYEQYF. The CDR3 bases are TGTGCCAGCAGGGCACTAGCGGGAGGGCCCCAAAGGACCTACGAGCAGTACTTC.

This sequence joins TRBV18 and TRBJ2-7; 11 bases line up with TRBD2. The CDR3 contains 15 residues. Germline loops: CDR1 KGHSH, CDR2 LQKENI. J gave up 4 bases and V 3 bases, and 5 bases lay outside the gene matches. CDR3 bases: TGTGCCAGCTCACCGGGACTAGCGGCCGCTTACGAGCAGTACTTC. Translation gives CASSPGLAAAYEQYF.

The chain couples TRBV5-6 to TRBJ2-1; D is possibly TRBD2 (5 bases). The CDR3 runs to 12 residues. Germline CDR1 is SGHDT and CDR2 is YYEEEE. V was trimmed by 1 base and J by 14 bases, leaving 13 bases between them. This CDR3 is CASSLFSGSEFF. In DNA form, the CDR3 reads TGTGCCAGCAGCTTGTTCAGTGGGAGTGAGTTCTTC.

V usage is TRBV19 and J usage is TRBJ2-3; 7 bases match TRBD1. With V trimmed by 4 bases and J by 2 bases, 3 bases remained unmatched. The CDR3 length is 14 residues. CDR1 is LNHDA, CDR2 SQIVND, per germline (reference sequence). The CDR3 DNA sequence: TGTGCCAGTAGTAGGGACAGTCCCACAGATACGCAGTATTTT. The encoded protein is CASSRDSPTDTQYF.

This sequence joins TRBV5-6 and TRBJ1-2; tentatively, D is TRBD1 (6 bases). Germline V gene lookup returns CDR1 SGHDT and CDR2 YYEEEE. With 7 bases removed from V and 4 bases from J, the gap between germline ends came to 20 bases. This CDR3 contains 15 residues. CDR3 residues: CASDSSPGGLYGYTF. CDR3 coding DNA: TGTGCCAGCGACAGCTCACCGGGGGGCCTCTATGGCTACACCTTC.

This clone has only a few counts. The V and J genes are TRBV29-1 and TRBJ1-2; D not resolved. CDR3 size: 14 residues. In germline, CDR1 is SQVTM, CDR2 ANQGSEA. The ends were cut back, 3 bases at V and 4 bases at J, with 15 bases in the middle. For the CDR3, the DNA is TGCAGCGTTGACGGAGCGGCGGTAAGCTATGGCTACACCTTC. Translation gives CSVDGAAVSYGYTF. The full variable domain, in which reference TRBV29-1 and TRBJ1-2 provide the parts outside the CDR3, is SAVISQKPSRDICQRGTSLTIQCQVDSQVTMMFWYRQQPGQSLTLIATANQGSEATYESGFVIDKFPISRPNLTFSTLTVSNMSPEDSSIYLCSVDGAAVSYGYTFGSGTRLTVV.

The genes are TRBV5-1 and TRBJ2-1; 10 positions agree with TRBD2. V was pared by 5 bases and J by 2 bases, with 4 bases of the junction left unmatched. Germline V gene data show CDR1 as SGHRS and CDR2 as YFSETQ. CDR3 length: 15 residues. The chain's CDR3 is CASSLAGDTYNEQFF. CDR3 DNA: TGCGCCAGCAGTCTAGCGGGAGATACCTACAATGAGCAGTTCTTC.

V usage is TRBV29-1 and J usage is TRBJ2-3, with 8 bases aligning to TRBD1. V shed 7 bases, J shed 4 bases, and the junction held 7 bases outside the gene matches. The CDR3 loop spans 13 amino acids. The germline CDR1 and CDR2 sequences are SQVTM and ANQGSEA. The DNA of the CDR3 is TGCAGCGCCCACAGGGGGTTCGCAGATACGCAGTATTTT. It encodes CSAHRGFADTQYF.

This clone turned up a few times. The sample contains more than one DNA sequence encoding this CDR3. The gene calls are TRBV18 and TRBJ2-1; 8 nucleotides align to TRBD2. The J segment lost 2 bases and the V segment lost 1 base, leaving 1 base of the junction unmatched. Per the germline V gene, CDR1 is KGHSH and CDR2 is LQKENI. The CDR3 length is 15 residues. CDR3 region: CASSPLAGTYNEQFF. The CDR3 bases are TGTGCCAGCTCACCACTAGCGGGGACCTACAATGAGCAGTTCTTC.

The chain is built from TRBV10-3 and TRBJ1-2, with TRBD1 as a possible D gene (6 bases). The V gene lost 5 bases and the J gene lost 5 bases, with 15 bases spanning the gap. This CDR3 has 14 residues. Germline V gene sequence: CDR1 ENHRY, CDR2 SYGVKD. CDR3 in amino acids: CAISRGGSEYGYTF. In nucleotides, the CDR3 is TGTGCCATCAGTAGAGGGGGTAGCGAATATGGCTACACCTTC.

The table lists this clone with a few counts. The chain carries TRBV11-2 and TRBJ2-2; D is uncertain. CDR3 length: 13 amino acids. Germline loops: CDR1 SGHAT, CDR2 FQNNGV. The V and J ends lost 5 bases and 5 bases respectively, with 9 bases between them. The CDR3 nucleotides read TGTGCCAGCAGCCCCCCCAGGACCGGGGAGCTGTTTTTT. Translation gives CASSPPRTGELFF.

V and J are TRBV10-2 and TRBJ1-1; TRBD1 might be the D (5 bases). The CDR3 is 13 residues long. Germline CDR1 and CDR2: WSHSY and SAAADI. Trimming removed 3 bases at V and 8 bases at J, with 13 bases between. The CDR3, as DNA: TGCGCCAGCAGTGAATCGAGAAGGACAGAAGCTTTCTTT. Amino acid sequence: CASSESRRTEAFF.

This clone was found a few times. The V and J genes are TRBV5-1 and TRBJ2-7, with 10 nucleotides matching TRBD1. This CDR3 spans 16 amino acids. CDR1 is SGHRS, CDR2 YFSETQ, per germline. After removal of 1 base from V and 3 bases from J, the junction contained 7 bases not matched to a gene. Here the CDR3 reads CASSLTGTGVFYEQYF. As DNA, the CDR3 is TGCGCCAGCAGCTTGACCGGGACAGGGGTTTTCTACGAGCAGTACTTC.

In its sample, this clone was seen a few times. The chain links TRBV27 to TRBJ1-1; 9 nucleotides align to TRBD1. The CDR3 covers 15 residues. Per the germline V gene, CDR1 is MNHEY and CDR2 is SMNVEV (reference sequence). V dropped 5 bases and J dropped 1; count of bases not matched to a gene: 5. This CDR3 reads CASSRTGVENTEAFF. CDR3 nucleotide sequence: TGTGCCAGCAGTCGGACAGGGGTCGAGAACACTGAAGCTTTCTTT.

The V and J genes are TRBV5-4 and TRBJ2-2; D possibly corresponds to TRBD1 (6 bases). V lost 1 base, J lost 2 bases, and 12 bases lay in between. This CDR3 spans 16 amino acids. Germline CDR1 reads SGHNT; CDR2 reads YYREEE (reference sequence). The DNA for the CDR3 is TGTGCCAGCAGCTTGAGGGGCAGGGGAAACACCGGGGAGCTGTTTTTT. It encodes CASSLRGRGNTGELFF.

This clone showed up just a few times. This sequence joins TRBV4-3 and TRBJ2-1, with D maybe TRBD2 (6 bases). The CDR3 length is 15 residues. The germline CDR1 and CDR2 sequences are LGHNA and YSLEER. Trimming took off 3 bases at V and 5 bases at J, with 14 bases between the two ends. The CDR3 loop reads CASSHGTSLNNEQFF. CDR3 in DNA: TGCGCCAGCAGCCACGGGACTTCGTTGAACAATGAGCAGTTCTTC.

The gene calls are TRBV5-1 and TRBJ1-1; D remains unclear. Per germline, CDR1 SGHRS and CDR2 YFSETQ. The CDR3 is made up of 13 amino acids. The germline V and J ends were trimmed by 1 base and 6 bases, with 10 bases remaining between them. In DNA, the CDR3 is TGCGCCAGCAGCTTGTCGAGGGTGGCTGAAGCTTTCTTT. As protein: CASSLSRVAEAFF.